These T cell receptor beta chains were read from a single sample in a study of blood T cell repertoires in COVID-19. Sequencing was performed with immunoSEQ multiplex PCR; in TCRdb, only in-frame clones are kept and a portion is missing. Of fewer than 45,000 clones listed, just under 80% are singletons. The sequencing input was peripheral blood. These receptor sequences come from a man aged 60 to 69 with acute or convalescent COVID-19. Each CDR3 is given with its conserved first and last residue. A D gene is named only where the DNA matches it firmly. Clone size is given for some rows only: seen once, a few or many times, or a class if the clone is expanded.

v_call	d_call	j_call	clone_size	cdr3_aa	cdr3_nt
TRBV7-6	-	TRBJ1-1	-	CASSSGQRAFF	TGTGCCAGCAGCTCAGGACAGAGAGCTTTCTTT
TRBV7-9	TRBD1	TRBJ2-7	-	CASSPDRAFEQYF	TGTGCCAGCAGCCCGGACAGGGCGTTCGAGCAGTACTTC
TRBV2	TRBD2	TRBJ2-5	-	CASSERRGIGGRAYQETQYF	TGTGCCAGCAGTGAACGGAGGGGAATCGGCGGGAGGGCCTACCAAGAGACCCAGTACTTC
TRBV11-2	TRBD2	TRBJ2-1	-	CASSARGTIRGEQFF	TGTGCCAGCAGCGCCCGTGGGACTATTCGAGGTGAGCAGTTCTTC
TRBV3-1/TRBV3-2	TRBD1	TRBJ2-1	few	CASSQEDRAGNEQFF	TGTGCCAGCAGCCAAGAAGACAGGGCGGGCAATGAGCAGTTCTTC
TRBV6-2/TRBV6-3	TRBD1	TRBJ2-7	once	CASSYTGTGSNEQYF	TGTGCCAGCAGTTACACCGGGACAGGGAGCAACGAGCAGTACTTC
TRBV5-1	TRBD2	TRBJ2-7	-	CASSLLAGGRPYEQYF	TGCGCCAGCAGCTTACTAGCGGGAGGCCGACCCTACGAGCAGTACTTC
TRBV3-1/TRBV3-2	TRBD2	TRBJ2-1	-	CASSQELLRGSGRLNEQFF	TGTGCCAGCAGCCAAGAGCTCCTCCGGGGTAGCGGGAGGCTCAATGAGCAGTTCTTC
TRBV5-1	TRBD1	TRBJ2-7	-	CASSAGQGAQEQYF	TGCGCCAGCAGCGCGGGACAGGGGGCGCAGGAGCAGTACTTC
TRBV5-6	-	TRBJ1-1	-	CASSLGRQTNTEAFF	TGTGCCAGCAGCTTAGGCAGGCAGACGAACACTGAAGCTTTCTTT
TRBV4-3	-	TRBJ2-3	-	CASSQDKSGPTDTQYF	TGCGCCAGCAGCCAAGATAAAAGCGGTCCCACAGATACGCAGTATTTT
TRBV20-1	-	TRBJ2-1	-	CSASLFLLDTRYNEQFF	TGCAGTGCTAGTTTGTTTCTTTTGGACACCAGATACAATGAGCAGTTCTTC
TRBV4-1	-	TRBJ1-5	-	CASSQQGTNQPQHF	TGCGCCAGCAGCCAACAGGGGACAAATCAGCCCCAGCATTTT
TRBV12-3/TRBV12-4	-	TRBJ1-2	-	CASSRTWVGGYTF	TGTGCCAGCAGCAGGACTTGGGTGGGTGGCTACACCTTC
TRBV2	-	TRBJ1-2	-	CASSLDSIGERF	TGTGCCAGCAGTTTAGATAGCATCGGGGAGCGATTC
TRBV7-9	-	TRBJ1-1	-	CASSLMAREAFF	TGTGCCAGCAGCTTAATGGCCAGGGAAGCTTTCTTT
TRBV6-5	TRBD2	TRBJ2-7	once	CASRRTSGDTYEQYF	TGTGCCAGCAGGCGGACTAGCGGGGACACCTACGAGCAGTACTTC
TRBV9	TRBD1	TRBJ2-1	-	CASSWTGGAVNEQFF	TGTGCCAGCAGTTGGACAGGGGGCGCGGTCAATGAGCAGTTCTTC
TRBV6-5	-	TRBJ1-2	-	CASKASGPRNGYTF	TGTGCCAGCAAGGCCTCAGGGCCTCGCAATGGCTACACCTTC
TRBV2	TRBD2	TRBJ2-3	-	CASSPGDSGSRGTDTQYF	TGTGCCAGCAGCCCCGGGGATAGCGGGAGTAGAGGCACAGATACGCAGTATTTT
TRBV28	TRBD1	TRBJ1-2	-	CASSQGGGYGYTF	TGTGCCAGCAGTCAGGGGGGCGGTTATGGCTACACCTTC
TRBV19	-	TRBJ1-5	-	CASSIGPRTTKDPQHF	TGTGCCAGTAGTATAGGTCCCCGGACTACCAAGGATCCCCAGCATTTT
TRBV7-9	-	TRBJ1-1	-	CASSLRNVYTEAFF	TGTGCCAGCAGCTTGAGGAATGTTTACACTGAAGCTTTCTTT
TRBV7-6	-	TRBJ2-7	once	CASSLAGAGFYEQYF	TGTGCCAGCAGCTTAGCGGGAGCGGGCTTCTACGAGCAGTACTTC
TRBV5-1	TRBD1	TRBJ1-3	-	CASSLAGQGAGNTIYF	TGCGCCAGCAGCTTGGCCGGGCAGGGGGCTGGAAACACCATATATTTT
TRBV29-1	TRBD1	TRBJ2-1	-	CSVEEDRGFNEQFF	TGCAGCGTTGAGGAGGACAGGGGCTTCAATGAGCAGTTCTTC
TRBV19	TRBD1	TRBJ2-3	-	CASSIRRTGNTQYF	TGTGCCAGTAGTATACGAAGGACAGGGAATACGCAGTATTTT
TRBV11-2	TRBD1	TRBJ2-5	-	CASSVRPGTGETQYF	TGTGCCAGCAGCGTCCGACCCGGGACAGGGGAGACCCAGTACTTC
TRBV20-1	TRBD2	TRBJ2-6	-	CSASPLAGITGANVLTF	TGCAGTGCTAGTCCCCTAGCGGGAATTACTGGGGCCAACGTCCTGACTTTC
TRBV12-3/TRBV12-4	-	TRBJ1-2	-	CASSPQGYYGYTF	TGTGCCAGCAGCCCACAGGGATATTATGGCTACACCTTC
TRBV6-2/TRBV6-3	-	TRBJ2-7	-	CASSYSNRVGEQYF	TGTGCCAGCAGTTACTCCAACAGGGTCGGGGAGCAGTACTTC
TRBV10-3	TRBD2	TRBJ2-3	-	CAIRGRAFTDTQYF	TGTGCCATCAGAGGGAGGGCTTTCACAGATACGCAGTATTTT
TRBV7-9	TRBD1	TRBJ2-3	-	CASSPGRAGGFSDTQYF	TGTGCCAGCAGCCCAGGCCGCGCAGGGGGCTTTTCAGATACGCAGTATTTT
TRBV4-3	TRBD1	TRBJ2-5	-	CASSPGDRQLPQETQYF	TGCGCCAGCAGCCCCGGGGACAGGCAATTGCCACAAGAGACCCAGTACTTC
TRBV4-1	TRBD1	TRBJ2-2	few	CASSRQGNTGELFF	TGCGCCAGCAGTCGACAGGGTAACACCGGGGAGCTGTTTTTT
TRBV6-5	-	TRBJ2-1	-	CASSNRQEQFF	TGTGCCAGCAGTAACAGGCAGGAGCAGTTCTTC